This passage covers 2 T cell receptor beta chains from one sample sequenced in a study of T cell responses to AZD1222 COVID-19 vaccine. Method: immunoSEQ multiplex PCR; TCRdb's copy keeps in-frame clones and lacks some. The table shows 85,000 to 100,000 clones, with 70% to 85% occurring only once. The material sequenced was peripheral blood, taken on day 0 of AZD1222 vaccination. The source is an adult in good health.

The chain carries TRBV7-2 and TRBJ2-1; D call uncertain. The length of the CDR3 is 14 residues. From germline, CDR1 is SGHTA and CDR2 FQGNSA. V shed 7 bases and J shed 8 bases, with 18 bases lying between them. The CDR3 sequence: CASKQQTIVYEQFF. The CDR3 bases are TGTGCCAGCAAGCAACAGACGATTGTGTATGAGCAGTTCTTC.

For this clone: Germline and junction disagree at one end, which may indicate a read error. V is TRBV14 and J is TRBJ2-2, with D tentatively TRBD1 (6 bases). The germline CDR1 and CDR2 sequences are SGHDN and FVKESK. The CDR3 is 16 residues long. The CDR3 spells CASSHTRQANTGELFF. The CDR3 nucleotides read TGTGCCAGCAGCCACACCAGACAGGCGAATACCGGGGAGCTGTTTTTT.